This T cell receptor (beta chain) was obtained from a study of blood T cell repertoires in COVID-19. Overall study context: Samples came from the United States, Italy and Spain, spanning acute and convalescent COVID-19. PBMCs, B-cell-depleted T cells, or T cells were the source of the cDNA or gDNA that made up the material.

The CDR3 extends over 15 amino acids. In the authors' methods: Estimates of nucleated cell counts were drawn from the amplification of reference gene primers. Assay: immunoSEQ multiplex PCR; the TCRdb copy retains only in-frame clones and omits some. V, J and clone size were drawn from that table, and D and trimming were deduced from the DNA. The table records over 250,000 clones, about four fifths of them present only once. The sample taken for sequencing was peripheral blood. The rearrangement joins TRBV21-1 to TRBJ2-4; the table's D call of TRBD2 was not tested on the DNA. TRBV21-1 has pseudogene status. This receptor was taken from a woman aged 50 to 60 who had recovered from COVID-19. The CDR3 is CASRTGGVAKNIQYF. CDR3 bases: TGTGCCAGCAGAACGGGGGGGGTAGCCAAAAACATTCAGTACTTC.